These 24 T cell receptor beta chains share one sample of origin, sequenced in a study of shared clonotypes between healthy human individuals. Positive CCR7 selection of CD45RO-negative cells yielded the naive CD8 cells, and terminally differentiated effector memory CD45RA+ cells were excluded. Clones were sequenced by immunoSEQ multiplex PCR, and TCRdb holds only the in-frame ones, with some missing. The sample contains roughly 2.1 million clones, 93% of which appear only once. What was sequenced was naive CD8+ T cells from PBMCs. Source of these receptors: a man aged 18 to 29 in good health. Some clones in this sample may be carry-over from other donors' samples.

The gene calls are TRBV7-9 and TRBJ1-4; D is undetermined. CDR1 is SEHNR, CDR2 FQNEAQ, per germline (reference sequence). The CDR3 has 13 amino acids. Trimming took 5 bases from V and 6 from J, leaving 10 bases between them. CDR3 nucleotide sequence: TGTGCCAGCAGCATAGGCGATTATGAAAAACTGTTTTTT. Protein sequence: CASSIGDYEKLFF. Based on the CDR3 plus reference TRBV7-9 and TRBJ1-4, the full variable domain is DTGVSQNPRHKITKRGQNVTFRCDPISEHNRLYWYRQTLGQGPEFLTYFQNEAQLEKSRLLSDRFSAERPKGSFSTLEIQRTEQGDSAMYLCASSIGDYEKLFFGSGTQLSVL.

This sequence joins TRBV27 and TRBJ2-1; D is unclear. CDR3 length: 12 amino acids. The germline V gene encodes CDR1 MNHEY and CDR2 SMNVEV (reference sequence). V gave up 0 bases and J gave up 15 bases, with 12 bases separating them. CDR3: CASSLSLDQVFF. The CDR3 region has the DNA TGTGCCAGCAGTTTATCGCTAGACCAGGTGTTCTTC.

This sequence joins TRBV28 and TRBJ2-5, with 11 bases lining up with TRBD2. Trimming took 6 bases from V and 4 from J; bases not matched to a gene: 13. Germline V CDR1 and CDR2: MDHEN, SYDVKM. CDR3 length equals 17 residues. CDR3 loop: CASSQGGTSGILETQYF. CDR3 DNA sequence: TGTGCCAGCAGCCAAGGTGGGACTAGCGGAATCTTAGAGACCCAGTACTTC. Using reference TRBV28 and TRBJ2-5 for the parts outside the CDR3, the full variable domain is DVKVTQSSRYLVKRTGEKVFLECVQDMDHENMFWYRQDPGLGLRLIYFSYDVKMKEKGDIPEGYSVSREKKERFSLILESASTNQTSMYLCASSQGGTSGILETQYFGPGTRLLVL.

This chain joins TRBV9 and TRBJ2-1; 10 nucleotides match TRBD2. The CDR3 loop spans 22 amino acids. Germline CDR1 is SGDLS and CDR2 is YYNGEE. V shed 0 bases, J shed 2 bases, and the junction held 20 bases outside the gene matches. CDR3 in DNA: TGTGCCAGCAGCGTAGCTAATTTGGTTGTAGCGGGAGGCATACGCACCTACAATGAGCAGTTCTTC. It encodes CASSVANLVVAGGIRTYNEQFF.

V usage is TRBV27 and J usage is TRBJ1-2; TRBD1 agrees at 10 bases. Germline loops: CDR1 MNHEY, CDR2 SMNVEV (reference sequence). CDR3 size: 15 residues. V shed 5 bases and J 7 bases; nucleotides not matched to a gene: 10. This CDR3 is CASSPGDRGRRGYTF. CDR3 sequence (DNA): TGTGCCAGCAGTCCGGGGGACAGGGGACGACGTGGCTACACCTTC.

The chain employs TRBV6-1 and TRBJ2-7, with TRBD1 identical over 9 bases. This CDR3 contains 14 residues. The germline V gene encodes CDR1 MNHNS and CDR2 SASEGT. Trimming at V came to 7 bases and at J to 3 bases, leaving 7 bases not matched to a gene. The CDR3 spells CASTYRDRDYEQYF. DNA for the CDR3: TGTGCCAGCACTTACCGGGACAGGGACTACGAGCAGTACTTC.

This clone was detected once. The chain has TRBV27 and TRBJ2-7; 7 bases are shared with TRBD1. The V gene's germline CDR1 is MNHEY and CDR2 SMNVEV (reference sequence). J was trimmed by 2 bases and V by 5 bases; bases with no gene match: 12. There are 16 residues in the CDR3. The CDR3 is CASSPRPGTEPYEQYF. In DNA, the CDR3 is TGTGCCAGCAGTCCAAGACCCGGGACAGAACCCTACGAGCAGTACTTC.

The CDR3 reads CASSPRTSDEQFF. The CDR3 bases are TGCGCCAGCAGCCCCAGGACTAGCGATGAGCAGTTCTTC. This chain connects TRBV5-1 to TRBJ2-1; 9 bases line up with TRBD2. The CDR3 totals 13 residues. Trimming took 4 bases from V and 8 from J; bases not matched to a gene: 4. Germline V lookup: CDR1 SGHRS, CDR2 YFSETQ. Full variable domain (outside the CDR3, taken from reference TRBV5-1 and TRBJ2-1): KAGVTQTPRYLIKTRGQQVTLSCSPISGHRSVSWYQQTPGQGLQFLFEYFSETQRNKGNFPGRFSGRQFSNSRSEMNVSTLELGDSALYLCASSPRTSDEQFFGPGTRLTVL.

This sequence joins TRBV2 and TRBJ2-1; TRBD1 agrees at 9 bases. Germline V gene lookup returns CDR1 SNHLY and CDR2 FYNNEI. CDR3 length equals 15 residues. Trimming cost V 6 bases and J 6 bases; bases outside gene matches: 9. The CDR3 reads CASSAPGQGLNEQFF. The DNA for the CDR3 is TGTGCCAGCAGCGCTCCGGGACAGGGCCTCAATGAGCAGTTCTTC.

CDR3 DNA: TGTGCCAGCAGCTTATGGGCCCCCTCCGAGCAGTACTTC. This gives the protein CASSLWAPSEQYF. The V gene is TRBV7-3, the J gene TRBJ2-7; D not resolved. V was pared by 2 bases and J by 6 bases, with 11 bases between. This CDR3 region has 13 residues. CDR1 is SGHTA, CDR2 FQGTGA, per germline.

The chain carries TRBV7-8 and TRBJ2-7, with D possibly being TRBD1 or TRBD2 (5 bases each). Trimming took 3 bases from V and 5 from J, leaving 20 bases between them. The CDR3 is 16 amino acids. Germline CDR1 SGHVS, CDR2 FQNEAQ. The CDR3 sequence is CASSFFAGTVVDEQYF. The DNA of the CDR3 is TGTGCCAGCAGCTTTTTCGCAGGGACGGTAGTGGACGAGCAGTACTTC.

A note on this clone: A single base separates this from a much larger clone, so it may be a read error. This same CDR3 is encoded by further DNA sequences in the sample. The J gene is TRBJ2-7, the V gene TRBV28; D gene unclear. This CDR3 region has 11 residues. The germline V gene encodes CDR1 MDHEN and CDR2 SYDVKM. V shed 5 bases and J shed 1 base, with 3 bases lying between them. CDR3 in amino acids: CASSISYEQYF. The DNA of the CDR3 is TGTGCCAGCAGTATTTCCTACGAGCAGTACTTC.

This clone was detected only a few times. The chain combines TRBV9 with TRBJ2-3; 8 bases are a match to TRBD2. CDR1 and CDR2 (germline): SGDLS, YYNGEE. The CDR3 covers 16 residues. Losses at the gene ends were 1 base for V and 3 bases for J; bases not matched to a gene: 7. This chain's CDR3 is CASSVFGRAGTDTQYF. CDR3 DNA sequence: TGTGCCAGCAGCGTATTCGGGAGGGCCGGGACAGATACGCAGTATTTT.

V is TRBV27 and J is TRBJ1-4, with D possibly being TRBD1 (6 bases). This CDR3 spans 16 amino acids. CDR1 and CDR2 from the germline V gene are MNHEY and SMNVEV (reference sequence). V was clipped by 3 bases and J by 3 bases, with 14 bases between them. CDR3 sequence (DNA): TGTGCCAGCAGTTTTCTGGGGGCCTTGGCTAATGAAAAACTGTTTTTT. Protein: CASSFLGALANEKLFF.

The V gene is TRBV4-2, the J gene TRBJ2-5; no definite D call. Germline assignment: CDR1 LGHNA and CDR2 YNFKEQ. Trimming removed 0 bases from V and 5 bases from J, with 7 bases in between. The CDR3 is 13 amino acids. CDR3 amino acids: CASSQEGSETQYF. The CDR3 DNA reads as TGTGCCAGCAGCCAAGAAGGTTCGGAGACCCAGTACTTC.

The rearrangement joins TRBV10-3 to TRBJ1-1; no definite D call. With 7 bases removed from V and 3 bases from J, the gap between germline ends came to 9 bases. CDR1 is ENHRY, CDR2 SYGVKD, per germline. The CDR3 has 12 residues. CDR3 amino acids: CAINEGDTEAFF. The CDR3 DNA is TGTGCCATCAACGAGGGTGACACTGAAGCTTTCTTT.

The CDR3 nucleotides read TGTGCCAGCAGTGAATTTGGGACAGGGGCGGGGGAGACCCAGTACTTC. Its protein product is CASSEFGTGAGETQYF. The chain has TRBV6-1 and TRBJ2-5, with 10 nucleotides matching TRBD1. The germline gives CDR1 MNHNS, CDR2 SASEGT. V trimming: 2 bases; J trimming: 5 bases; junction bases outside the gene matches: 8. This CDR3 contains 16 residues.

The chain combines TRBV9 with TRBJ2-7, with D hard to call. V was shortened by 2 bases and J by 2 bases, with 11 bases between the two germline ends. The CDR3 is made up of 14 amino acids. Germline V lookup: CDR1 SGDLS, CDR2 YYNGEE. CDR3 amino acids: CASSVARTPYEQYF. DNA of the CDR3: TGTGCCAGCAGCGTCGCCAGGACGCCCTACGAGCAGTACTTC.

The V call is TRBV11-2, the J call TRBJ2-7, with D perhaps TRBD1 (6 bases). Germline V CDR1 and CDR2: SGHAT, FQNNGV. V was shortened by 4 bases and J by 6 bases, with 16 bases between the two germline ends. The CDR3 length is 14 residues. CDR3 amino acids: CASSYRQAFGEQYF. DNA of the CDR3: TGTGCCAGCAGCTACCGACAGGCATTCGGCGAGCAGTACTTC.

The V call is TRBV6-5, the J call TRBJ2-7; possibly TRBD1 or TRBD2 for D (5 bases each). The V end lost 2 bases, the J end lost 6 bases, and 14 bases lay between the germline ends. Per the germline V gene, CDR1 is MNHEY and CDR2 is SVGAGI. The CDR3 runs to 14 residues. The CDR3 spells CASSYLKRGSEQYF. The CDR3 coding sequence is TGTGCCAGCAGTTACCTTAAGAGGGGCTCCGAGCAGTACTTC.

This clone was counted a single time. The chain joins TRBV2 to TRBJ2-7; D may be TRBD2 (6 bases). CDR1 is SNHLY and CDR2 is FYNNEI in the germline V gene. The V and J ends lost 3 bases and 3 bases respectively, with 12 bases between them. This CDR3 is 14 amino acids long. The CDR3 DNA sequence: TGTGCCAGCAGTGAGGGGCGGGAATTCTACGAGCAGTACTTC. Amino acids: CASSEGREFYEQYF.

This clone was seen just once. This chain connects TRBV27 to TRBJ2-5; TRBD1 matches at 7 bases. The V gene's germline CDR1 is MNHEY and CDR2 SMNVEV (reference sequence). Trimming removed 4 bases from V and 5 bases from J; junction bases left unmatched: 10. This CDR3 region has 15 residues. The CDR3 reads CASSSGTALGETQYF. The CDR3 DNA follows: TGTGCCAGCAGTTCTGGGACAGCGCTTGGGGAGACCCAGTACTTC.

The chain recombines TRBV9 with TRBJ2-3; possibly TRBD1 or TRBD2 for D (5 bases each). From germline, CDR1 is SGDLS and CDR2 YYNGEE. Trimming pared 2 bases from V and 6 bases from J, leaving 16 bases between. CDR3 length: 15 amino acids. CDR3 sequence: CASSVWDGSADTQYF. The CDR3, as DNA: TGTGCCAGCAGCGTTTGGGACGGGTCGGCTGATACGCAGTATTTT.

In regard to this clone: The sample has other DNA sequences that encode this CDR3 too. V gene TRBV12-5 combines with J gene TRBJ2-5; D may be TRBD1 or TRBD2 (5 bases each). The CDR3 is made up of 13 amino acids. Germline CDR1 reads LGHNT; CDR2 reads FRNRAP. Trimming took off 1 base at V and 3 bases at J, with 6 bases between the two ends. CDR3 DNA: TGTGCTAGTGGTTTGGGGGGGAAAGAGACCCAGTACTTC. Translation: CASGLGGKETQYF.